This T cell receptor (beta chain) emerged from a study of blood T cell repertoires in COVID-19. As for the study in general: COVID-19 samples, acute and convalescent, were from the United States, Italy and Spain.

TCRdb keeps only in-frame clones here, not all; method: immunoSEQ multiplex PCR. The profile shows about 37,000 clones, 87% of them singletons. The sequence was collected from a human donor in a cohort sampled during active COVID-19. Sequencing used peripheral blood.

CDR3 sequence (DNA): TGTGCCAGCAGCTTAGGACGGGGGGCACAGTATGGCTACACCTTC. This codes for CASSLGRGAQYGYTF. This chain links TRBV7-9 with TRBJ1-2; D may be TRBD1 (6 bases). The germline V gene has CDR1 SEHNR and CDR2 FQNEAQ (reference sequence). The CDR3 spans 15 residues. Deletions cut 1 base from V and 5 bases from J, with 14 bases between.